This TCR beta chain appears in the sequencing data of a study of shared T cell receptors in the human thymus. The CDR3 is made up of 17 amino acids. Assay used: immunoSEQ multiplex PCR; TCRdb lists only in-frame clones, some missing. The sample lists some 700,000 clones, around nine tenths occurring once. These same data were also listed under a study on human thymus T cells. As that study records: Thymic and blood repertoires appeared to carry a bias in their V and J gene usage.

This chain links TRBV12-1 with TRBJ1-5. TRBV12-1 is noted as a pseudogene. The receptor was derived from a boy younger than two with a congenital heart defect. What was sequenced was thymocytes. CDR3 region: CASSFVFRNNSNQPQHF. The CDR3, as DNA: TGTGCCAGCAGCTTTGTCTTTCGTAATAATAGCAATCAGCCCCAGCATTTT.